What follows is one T cell receptor (beta chain) and its context. Its antigen is not yet known. Per-base qualities were not stored, and no clone one base away is much larger. The source of the sample is a study of long-term antiretroviral therapy in people with HIV (dated by TCRdb to between 2021 and 2023). Some background on the complete study: Collection of the earliest samples took place about a decade ahead of the 2015 WHO recommendation for immediate ART, at a time when ART was typically delayed until CD4 counts fell. This retrospective serial study examined whether starting ART and sustained HIV suppression were associated with changes in the composition and diversity of the TRB repertoire in peripheral blood. A total of fewer than 200 cryopreserved PBMC samples were contributed to the cohort by 30 adults with confirmed HIV infection, with samples collected serially over a mean of about 6 years (range 1-12). About 35% of the 30 participants with HIV were female. No cross-contamination during QIAcube processing turned up in test extractions that ran a monoclonal T-cell line alongside 30 to 40 polyclonal samples. Overall results and qualifications from the work: Starting ART was linked to a significant rise in TRB diversity, yet even with long-term ART the diversity remained significantly lower than in transplant donor controls. Owing to limited PBMC availability, only the TCR beta chain was sequenced, without alpha chain pairing. Unsorted PBMC were profiled instead of sorted CD4+ and CD8+ T cells because pre-ART samples had limited cell numbers. No data were available on ART adherence, viral resistance or therapy changes, limiting inferences about post-ART repertoire changes. Samples dated from the mid-2000s to the late 2010s, and the ART regimens used may be less effective than current ones. Narrower CDR3 length ranges were observed in HIV repertoires than in controls, and an antigen-experienced repertoire with only a slight naive shift after ART was suggested by the network structure. At every time point, the repertoire was dominated by expanded TRB clones first identified before ART initiation, although this dominance fluctuated and, in many PLHIV, declined after ART.

V loses 5 bases at its end and J loses 8 bases; junction bases beyond the gene matches: 9. The CDR3 spans 17 residues, from the cysteine through the phenylalanine. This entry keeps only the CDR3 DNA: 51 bases, framed from base 1. CDR1 and CDR2 were assigned from the germline V gene as SGHTA and FQGNSA. Participants were included only if at least one PBMC sample before ART initiation and at least two post-ART samples were available. All participants with HIV were treated in the United States of America. Before DNA extraction, cryopreserved samples of roughly 0.9-10 million PBMC were thawed and then washed. At the time of the earliest PBMC sample, participants with HIV were aged between 23 and 54 years. PBMC samples were contributed by each participant from 1-4 timepoints before ART initiation and 2-8 timepoints after ART initiation, with a median of 7 samples. For every participant, serial HIV viral load, CD4+ T-cell count, ART history and demographic data were obtained. Genomic DNA was extracted from unsorted PBMC with a Qiagen kit on a QIAcube, with processing performed in batches of 12 samples.

The immunoSEQ hsTCRB v3.0 assay was used at survey level resolution to sequence the TRB variable region. The target sequencing depth for TRB was roughly 40,000-55,000 T-cell genomes per sample. An Illumina MiSeq with a v3 150-cycle kit was used to sequence the pooled TRB libraries. Per the authors' processing: Repertoire analysis was performed in R inside a reproducible Nextflow workflow that covered QC, data transformation and analysis. LymphoSeq2, an R package for exploring AIRR-Seq data, was used to implement the custom analyses. A handful of samples yielding fewer than 5000 total TRB sequences were excluded, leaving 188 analyzed HIV repertoires. Among the approximately 200 retained HIV repertoires, 55 to 60 were collected before ART initiation and more than 120 after ART initiation. Repertoires were downsampled to 5000 TRB nucleotide sequences, and summary statistics were averaged over 100 downsampling iterations. The analysis kept only TRB sequences whose CDR3 regions were at least seven amino acids long. A Shannon entropy-derived clonality score and the Gini coefficient were used to measure diversity. In the repertoire networks, any two of the top 5000 CDR3 amino acid sequences were connected whenever the two sequences differed by an edit distance of one. Antigen specificity groups and MHC restriction were predicted for TRB CDR3 amino acid sequences with GLIPH2. Known CMV, EBV, HIV or tissue antigen associations were flagged by matching CDR3 amino acid sequences against VDJdb and McPAS-TCR. Pre-ART, post-ART and control groups were compared with Wilcoxon signed-rank tests and Holm-Bonferroni correction. Held by TCRdb, this immuneACCESS table contains in-frame sequences only and omits some clones. Under half of the omission traces to an unresolved V gene where checked; the cause of the rest is unknown. Clone size and the V and J calls come from that table; the DNA yielded D and trimming. The sample includes roughly 20,000 clones, with around 79% observed a single time. The biggest ten clones account for roughly a tenth of the sample.

This TCR was sampled from a woman aged 40 to 55 with HIV. Sequenced here: unsorted PBMCs, sampled 4.1 years after starting antiretroviral therapy. Recombination joined TRBV7-2 with TRBJ2-4; 16 bases in the junction line up with TRBD2. The encoded CDR3 is CASSPGTSGGAGDIQYF. The DNA sequence reads TGTGCCAGCAGCCCCGGGACTAGCGGGGGGGCGGGGGACATTCAGTACTTC.